A selection of T cell receptor beta chains follows, all from one sample in a study of T cell repertoires in cytomegalovirus infection. Their target antigens are unknown. In TCRdb, the reads were re-called with MiXCR into one record per CDR3 protein. This table has 650,000 to 900,000 distinct CDR3 sequences, roughly 29% appearing once. Sample: cultured CD8+ T cells from PBMCs, taken from culture after CMV antigen stimulation. Receptors originate from a human donor in good health (CMV status not recorded). Some clones in this sample may be carry-over from other donors' samples. CDR3s include the opening cysteine and the closing phenylalanine or tryptophan. Fields, in order: clone size, D gene, J gene, V gene, CDR3 protein, CDR3 DNA. D genes are given only for firm matches. Part of the rows lack a size; the others show once, few, many or a class for expanded clones.

>-|-|TRBJ1-2|TRBV2
CASSDLGDGYTF
TGTGCCAGCAGTGACCTGGGGGATGGCTACACCTTC
>-|TRBD2|TRBJ2-7|TRBV27
CASSFGGGINEQYF
TGTGCCAGCAGTTTCGGCGGGGGGATCAACGAGCAGTACTTC
>few|-|TRBJ2-7|TRBV27
CASSWGQESSYEQYF
TGTGCCAGCAGTTGGGGGCAGGAAAGCTCCTACGAGCAGTACTTC
>-|TRBD1|TRBJ1-1|TRBV9
CASSLTGGTLEAFF
TGTGCCAGCAGCCTAACAGGGGGAACCCTTGAGGCTTTCTTT
>many|-|TRBJ1-1|TRBV7-2
CASSLVSPYDPEAFF
TGTGCCAGCAGCTTAGTGTCTCCCTACGACCCTGAAGCTTTCTTT
>-|-|TRBJ1-5|TRBV19
CASSIGGTGQPQHF
TGTGCCAGTAGTATAGGGGGGACCGGGCAGCCCCAGCATTTT
>-|-|TRBJ1-3|TRBV27
CASSPSLGLSGNTIYF
TGTGCCAGCAGTCCGTCCTTAGGGTTATCTGGAAACACCATATATTTT
>few|TRBD2|TRBJ2-5|TRBV6-1
CASSQLAGAQETQYF
TGTGCCAGCAGTCAACTAGCGGGGGCCCAAGAGACCCAGTACTTC
>many|-|TRBJ2-5|TRBV7-9
CASSSMGVRETQYF
TGTGCCAGCAGCTCTATGGGGGTCCGCGAGACCCAGTACTTC
>many|-|TRBJ2-5|TRBV27
CASSLLGYQETQYF
TGTGCCAGCAGCTTACTGGGGTACCAAGAGACCCAGTACTTC
>-|TRBD2|TRBJ2-3|TRBV2
CASSPLAGGPYAQYF
TGTGCCAGCAGTCCACTAGCGGGGGGGCCGTACGCGCAGTATTTT
>-|TRBD1|TRBJ2-2|TRBV15
CATSRNDRGPPTGELFF
TGTGCCACCAGCAGGAATGACAGGGGGCCTCCCACCGGGGAGCTGTTTTTT
>-|TRBD2|TRBJ2-1|TRBV14
CASSPRTSGGALSHEQFF
TGTGCCAGCAGCCCCCGGACTAGCGGGGGGGCCCTTTCCCATGAGCAGTTCTTC
>few|TRBD1|TRBJ2-5|TRBV7-9
CASSFPRTGGMKETQYF
TGTGCCAGCAGCTTCCCCCGGACAGGGGGCATGAAGGAGACCCAGTACTTC
>-|TRBD2|TRBJ2-1|TRBV20-1
CSARGGSGGNTYNEQFF
TGCAGTGCTAGAGGAGGTAGCGGGGGGAATACCTACAATGAGCAGTTCTTC
>few|TRBD2|TRBJ2-5|TRBV15
CATSRDGTTYQETQYF
TGTGCCACCAGCAGAGACGGGACTACCTACCAAGAGACCCAGTACTTC
>few|TRBD1|TRBJ1-1|TRBV6-5
CASSKGATGHTEAFF
TGTGCCAGCAGTAAGGGGGCAACAGGGCACACTGAAGCTTTCTTT
>many|TRBD1|TRBJ2-5|TRBV7-6
CASSLGLSGTGVTETQYF
TGTGCCAGCAGCTTAGGATTGAGCGGGACAGGGGTTACAGAGACCCAGTACTTC
>-|TRBD2|TRBJ2-1|TRBV4-2
CASSQALAGGTYNEQFF
TGTGCCAGCAGCCAAGCACTAGCGGGGGGCACCTACAATGAGCAGTTCTTC
>-|-|TRBJ1-1|TRBV15
CATSRVWAGPNTEAFF
TGTGCCACCAGCAGAGTATGGGCAGGGCCGAACACTGAAGCTTTCTTT
>-|-|TRBJ2-5|TRBV28
CASSPGGRGQETQYF
TGTGCCAGCAGCCCCGGGGGGCGGGGGCAAGAGACCCAGTACTTC
>-|-|TRBJ1-1|TRBV27
CAVLVGAAEAFF
TGTGCCGTTCTGGTGGGGGCGGCTGAAGCTTTCTTT
>many|TRBD1|TRBJ1-2|TRBV7-2
CGLPDRGGGYTF
TGTGGATTGCCGGACAGGGGGGGTGGCTACACCTTC
>many|-|TRBJ2-2|TRBV27
CASSWGSNTGELFF
TGTGCCAGCAGTTGGGGATCGAACACCGGGGAGCTGTTTTTT
>few|-|TRBJ2-1|TRBV12-3/TRBV12-4
CASSSKWGEQFF
TGTGCCAGCAGTTCCAAGTGGGGTGAGCAGTTCTTC
>few|-|TRBJ1-2|TRBV19
CASSITGGRKLRDFYGYTF
TGTGCCAGTAGTATAACCGGCGGACGAAAACTCCGCGATTTTTATGGCTACACCTTC
>few|-|TRBJ2-5|TRBV19
CASSRGNALQETQYF
TGTGCCAGTAGTCGGGGCAACGCTCTCCAAGAGACCCAGTACTTC
>-|TRBD2|TRBJ2-2|TRBV2
CASSAASGGKRTGELFF
TGTGCCAGCAGTGCGGCTAGCGGGGGCAAGAGGACCGGGGAGCTGTTTTTT
>few|-|TRBJ1-1|TRBV4-1
CASSQQSTGRMNTEAFF
TGCGCCAGCAGCCAACAGAGTACTGGCAGGATGAACACTGAAGCTTTCTTT
>-|TRBD1|TRBJ1-1|TRBV12-3/TRBV12-4
CASSLRTGGAGNTEAFF
TGTGCCAGCAGTTTACGGACAGGGGGCGCCGGGAACACTGAAGCTTTCTTT
>-|TRBD1|TRBJ1-1|TRBV4-1
CASSQGQGADTEAFF
TGCGCCAGCAGCCAGGGACAGGGGGCTGACACTGAAGCTTTCTTT
>few|TRBD1|TRBJ2-7|TRBV13
CASSTRTGEVGPYEQYF
TGTGCCAGCAGCACCCGGACAGGGGAAGTTGGGCCCTACGAGCAGTACTTC
>many|-|TRBJ1-2|TRBV7-9
CASSLLGGGPNYGYTF
TGTGCCAGCAGCTTACTGGGCGGCGGCCCCAACTATGGCTACACCTTC
>-|-|TRBJ2-7|TRBV18
CASSPRAGAYEQYF
TGTGCCAGCTCACCACGGGCAGGGGCCTACGAGCAGTACTTC
>many|-|TRBJ1-1|TRBV19
CASSWGFTEAFF
TGTGCCAGTAGTTGGGGGTTCACTGAAGCTTTCTTT
>many|-|TRBJ1-3|TRBV13
CASSAGASGNTIYF
TGTGCCAGCAGCGCGGGGGCTTCTGGAAACACCATATATTTT
>few|-|TRBJ2-7|TRBV7-2
CASSSFSGPYEQYF
TGTGCCAGCAGCTCGTTTAGCGGCCCCTACGAGCAGTACTTC
>few|-|TRBJ1-1|TRBV2
CASSEARRGTEAFF
TGTGCCAGCAGTGAGGCCCGAAGGGGCACTGAAGCTTTCTTT
>-|-|TRBJ1-5|TRBV6-2/TRBV6-3
CASSYSGGRNQPQHF
TGTGCCAGCAGTTACTCGGGTGGGCGCAATCAGCCCCAGCATTTT
>-|TRBD1|TRBJ1-2|TRBV6-5
CASSYLTGVGYTF
TGTGCCAGCAGTTACTTGACAGGGGTCGGCTACACCTTC
>-|-|TRBJ1-1|TRBV5-5
CASSFPGGLEAFF
TGTGCCAGCAGCTTCCCGGGGGGACTTGAAGCTTTCTTT